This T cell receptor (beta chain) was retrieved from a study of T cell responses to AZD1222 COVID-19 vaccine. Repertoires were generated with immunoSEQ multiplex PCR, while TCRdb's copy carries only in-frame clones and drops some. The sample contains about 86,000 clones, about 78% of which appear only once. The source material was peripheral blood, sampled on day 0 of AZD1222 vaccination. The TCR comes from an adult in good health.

Written as DNA, the CDR3 is TGCGCCAGCAGCTTGATCGGGACCGGGGAGCTGTTTTTT. Protein: CASSLIGTGELFF. The chain couples TRBV5-1 to TRBJ2-2; D gene uncertain. Trimming stripped 1 base from V and 5 bases from J, with 6 bases between. The CDR3 extends over 13 amino acids. CDR1 SGHRS and CDR2 YFSETQ come from the germline V gene.